Listed below are T cell receptor beta chains from one sample, sequenced in a study of T cells after yellow fever vaccination. TCRdb independently ran MiXCR on the 5' RACE reads; one entry per CDR3 protein. The data contain about 320,000 distinct CDR3 sequences, approximately 4% of them seen just once; the ten biggest clones take up 15% to 20%. Sequencing was performed on PBMCs, taken 15 days after the yellow fever booster vaccination. Receptor source: a man aged 18 to 30 who received the YFV17D yellow fever vaccine. CDR3s include the opening cysteine and the closing phenylalanine or tryptophan. The D gene is left open where the match is weak. Size is omitted from some rows. Given values are once, few, many or a class for expanded clones.

clone_size: few
d_call: .
j_call: TRBJ1-2
v_call: TRBV4-3
cdr3_nt: TGCGCCAGCAGCCAAGAAGCCCTTCCAGCGTCGGTGTACACCTTC
cdr3_aa: CASSQEALPASVYTF

clone_size: .
d_call: .
j_call: TRBJ2-2
v_call: TRBV7-6
cdr3_nt: TGTGCCAGCAGCTTAGTCGCGGGGCTGGGGACCGGGGAGCTGTTTTTT
cdr3_aa: CASSLVAGLGTGELFF

clone_size: many
d_call: .
j_call: TRBJ2-7
v_call: TRBV12-3/TRBV12-4
cdr3_nt: TGTGCCAGCAGACCTACCGGGGGCAGCTACGAGCAGTACTTC
cdr3_aa: CASRPTGGSYEQYF

clone_size: .
d_call: .
j_call: TRBJ2-3
v_call: TRBV10-3
cdr3_nt: TGTGCCATCAGTGAGTCGAAGTCATCCTTGGGCACAGATACGCAGTATTTT
cdr3_aa: CAISESKSSLGTDTQYF

clone_size: many
d_call: .
j_call: TRBJ2-5
v_call: TRBV25-1
cdr3_nt: TGTGCCAGCGGCGACAGTCTCACTGGGGAGACCCAGTACTTC
cdr3_aa: CASGDSLTGETQYF

clone_size: .
d_call: .
j_call: TRBJ2-1
v_call: TRBV9
cdr3_nt: TGTGCCAGCAGCCCCAGGGACCAGCCCCACAATGAGCAGTTCTTC
cdr3_aa: CASSPRDQPHNEQFF

clone_size: many
d_call: .
j_call: TRBJ2-2
v_call: TRBV2
cdr3_nt: TGTGCCAGCACTAGGACTGTCACCGGGGAGCTGTTTTTT
cdr3_aa: CASTRTVTGELFF

clone_size: .
d_call: .
j_call: TRBJ2-7
v_call: TRBV7-8
cdr3_nt: TGTGCCAGCAGCCTAGCACCCAACTACGAGCAGTACTTC
cdr3_aa: CASSLAPNYEQYF

clone_size: many
d_call: .
j_call: TRBJ1-4
v_call: TRBV7-8
cdr3_nt: TGTGCCAGCAGCTCCCGCGGGGCAACTAATGAAAAACTGTTTTTT
cdr3_aa: CASSSRGATNEKLFF

clone_size: few
d_call: .
j_call: TRBJ1-1
v_call: TRBV12-3/TRBV12-4
cdr3_nt: TGTGCCAGCACCTACGACGGACTCCTTTCCGGGGGGGCTTTCTTT
cdr3_aa: CASTYDGLLSGGAFF

clone_size: .
d_call: TRBD1
j_call: TRBJ1-2
v_call: TRBV10-3
cdr3_nt: TGTGCCGTATCACCCGGACAGGGGCACTATGGCTACACCTTC
cdr3_aa: CAVSPGQGHYGYTF

clone_size: .
d_call: .
j_call: TRBJ1-4
v_call: TRBV5-1
cdr3_nt: TGCGCCAGCGCCTTAGGGGACCTGGGGGAAAAACTGTTTTTT
cdr3_aa: CASALGDLGEKLFF

clone_size: many
d_call: .
j_call: TRBJ1-1
v_call: TRBV3-1
cdr3_nt: TGTGCCAGCAGCCAAGAGAGTGAGGGGAGCGCTGAAGCTTTCTTT
cdr3_aa: CASSQESEGSAEAFF

clone_size: .
d_call: .
j_call: TRBJ1-1
v_call: TRBV20-1
cdr3_nt: TGCAGTGCTAGAACAGCCATGAACACTGAAGCTTTCTTT
cdr3_aa: CSARTAMNTEAFF

clone_size: many
d_call: .
j_call: TRBJ2-5
v_call: TRBV7-2
cdr3_nt: TGTGCCAGCAGCTTTTGGGGGCATGTTGTGGAGACCCAGTACTTC
cdr3_aa: CASSFWGHVVETQYF

clone_size: many
d_call: .
j_call: TRBJ2-7
v_call: TRBV7-8
cdr3_nt: TGTGCCAGCAGCTCTTCGACTGCGGCCTACGAGCAGTACTTC
cdr3_aa: CASSSSTAAYEQYF

clone_size: many
d_call: .
j_call: TRBJ1-4
v_call: TRBV7-2
cdr3_nt: TGTGCCAGCAGCCGATACCAAGGCGGTGAAAAACTGTTTTTT
cdr3_aa: CASSRYQGGEKLFF

clone_size: many
d_call: .
j_call: TRBJ2-1
v_call: TRBV28
cdr3_nt: TGTGCCAGCAGATGGGGGATAGTCTCCTACAATGAGCAGTTCTTC
cdr3_aa: CASRWGIVSYNEQFF

clone_size: many
d_call: TRBD2
j_call: TRBJ2-3
v_call: TRBV6-2/TRBV6-3
cdr3_nt: TGTGCCAGCAGTTACTCACTAGCGGGGGGGCCCAATACGCAGTATTTT
cdr3_aa: CASSYSLAGGPNTQYF

clone_size: few
d_call: .
j_call: TRBJ1-1
v_call: TRBV5-1
cdr3_nt: TGCGCCACCGGATGGGGTGGCGAAAGCACTGAAGCTTTCTTT
cdr3_aa: CATGWGGESTEAFF

clone_size: .
d_call: .
j_call: TRBJ1-5
v_call: TRBV6-2/TRBV6-3
cdr3_nt: TGTGCCAGCAGTTACAACGGCCAGAATCAGCCCCAGCATTTT
cdr3_aa: CASSYNGQNQPQHF

clone_size: many
d_call: .
j_call: TRBJ2-5
v_call: TRBV6-2/TRBV6-3
cdr3_nt: TGTGCCAGCACCGAACTTTATACTAGCCTGGAGACCCAGTACTTC
cdr3_aa: CASTELYTSLETQYF

clone_size: many
d_call: .
j_call: TRBJ1-4
v_call: TRBV5-1
cdr3_nt: TGCGCCAGCAGCCTTACACAGTATAATGAAAAACTGTTTTTT
cdr3_aa: CASSLTQYNEKLFF

clone_size: few
d_call: .
j_call: TRBJ1-2
v_call: TRBV28
cdr3_nt: TGTGCCAGCAATAGGGTCCGCTATGGCTACACCTTC
cdr3_aa: CASNRVRYGYTF

clone_size: many
d_call: .
j_call: TRBJ2-7
v_call: TRBV4-3
cdr3_nt: TGCGCCAGCAGCGGCAGCATGGGCAGGGGTGCCGAGCAGTACTTC
cdr3_aa: CASSGSMGRGAEQYF

clone_size: few
d_call: TRBD2
j_call: TRBJ2-3
v_call: TRBV5-1
cdr3_nt: TGCGCCAGCAGCCGATACGCCAGGCGGGGGGGCCCAGATACGCAGTATTTT
cdr3_aa: CASSRYARRGGPDTQYF

clone_size: .
d_call: .
j_call: TRBJ2-2
v_call: TRBV14
cdr3_nt: TGTGCCAGCAGCCCGACCGTGGGCCCCGTACTAGCCACCGGGGAGCTGTTTTTT
cdr3_aa: CASSPTVGPVLATGELFF

clone_size: many
d_call: .
j_call: TRBJ1-5
v_call: TRBV29-1
cdr3_nt: TGCAGCGTGGCGGGCAGGGGCAATCAGCCCCAGCATTTT
cdr3_aa: CSVAGRGNQPQHF

clone_size: many
d_call: .
j_call: TRBJ1-2
v_call: TRBV5-1
cdr3_nt: TGTGCCAGCAGTCTCGGACAGTCCTATGGCTACACCTTC
cdr3_aa: CASSLGQSYGYTF

clone_size: many
d_call: TRBD1
j_call: TRBJ1-5
v_call: TRBV7-8
cdr3_nt: TGTGCCAGCAGCCTCAGGGCAGGGGGCTTCGATCAGCCCCAGCATTTT
cdr3_aa: CASSLRAGGFDQPQHF

clone_size: many
d_call: .
j_call: TRBJ2-3
v_call: TRBV7-9
cdr3_nt: TGTGCCAGCAGCGGCCCTCAGCTTAGGGACACGCAGTATTTT
cdr3_aa: CASSGPQLRDTQYF

clone_size: .
d_call: TRBD2
j_call: TRBJ2-1
v_call: TRBV18
cdr3_nt: TGTGCCAGCTCACCCGGTAGCGGGGGGGCCCCCTACAATGAGCAGTTCTTC
cdr3_aa: CASSPGSGGAPYNEQFF

clone_size: few
d_call: .
j_call: TRBJ1-5
v_call: TRBV5-1
cdr3_nt: TGCGCCAGCAGCTTGTTTGGGAGTAGCGATCAGCCCCAGCATTTT
cdr3_aa: CASSLFGSSDQPQHF

clone_size: few
d_call: TRBD2
j_call: TRBJ2-5
v_call: TRBV7-3
cdr3_nt: TGTGCCAGCAGCTTCAGACTAGCGGGGGCCCAAGAGACCCAGTACTTC
cdr3_aa: CASSFRLAGAQETQYF

clone_size: many
d_call: TRBD2
j_call: TRBJ2-1
v_call: TRBV7-3
cdr3_nt: TGTGCCAGCAGCCGGGGGGGAAGCTCCTACAATGAGCAGTTCTTC
cdr3_aa: CASSRGGSSYNEQFF

clone_size: many
d_call: .
j_call: TRBJ2-6
v_call: TRBV5-1
cdr3_nt: TGCGCCAGCAGCTTTAGGACAACTGGGGCCAACGTCCTGACTTTC
cdr3_aa: CASSFRTTGANVLTF

clone_size: many
d_call: .
j_call: TRBJ2-3
v_call: TRBV7-2
cdr3_nt: TGTGCCAGCAGCGGATACTTCGATACGCAGTATTTT
cdr3_aa: CASSGYFDTQYF

clone_size: few
d_call: TRBD2
j_call: TRBJ2-2
v_call: TRBV7-3
cdr3_nt: TGTGCCAGCAGCTTAATGTCTAGCGGGAACACCGGGGAGCTGTTTTTT
cdr3_aa: CASSLMSSGNTGELFF

clone_size: .
d_call: TRBD2
j_call: TRBJ2-1
v_call: TRBV12-3/TRBV12-4
cdr3_nt: TGTGCCAGCAGTTTAGCGAAGATGATAGCGGGGGCTTACAATGAGCAGTTCTTC
cdr3_aa: CASSLAKMIAGAYNEQFF

clone_size: many
d_call: TRBD1
j_call: TRBJ1-1
v_call: TRBV5-1
cdr3_nt: TGCGCCAGCAGCATAGGGACAGGCACTGAAGCTTTCTTT
cdr3_aa: CASSIGTGTEAFF

clone_size: many
d_call: .
j_call: TRBJ1-1
v_call: TRBV4-3
cdr3_nt: TGCGCCAGCAGCCAAGACAGGGGAGCCAACACTGAAGCTTTCTTT
cdr3_aa: CASSQDRGANTEAFF

clone_size: many
d_call: TRBD1
j_call: TRBJ2-3
v_call: TRBV10-3
cdr3_nt: TGTGCCATCAGTGAGGCTGACAGGGGCCTGAACACAGATACGCAGTATTTT
cdr3_aa: CAISEADRGLNTDTQYF

clone_size: .
d_call: .
j_call: TRBJ2-1
v_call: TRBV12-3/TRBV12-4
cdr3_nt: TGTGCCAGCAGTTTGGGACTTGAGGGCATTGAGCAGTTCTTC
cdr3_aa: CASSLGLEGIEQFF

clone_size: few
d_call: .
j_call: TRBJ2-5
v_call: TRBV5-1
cdr3_nt: TGCGCCAGCAACCCAGTGGGACTGAACCAAGAGACCCAGTACTTC
cdr3_aa: CASNPVGLNQETQYF

clone_size: .
d_call: TRBD1
j_call: TRBJ2-7
v_call: TRBV5-1
cdr3_nt: TGCGCCAGCAGATCAACAGGGGGTTACCACGAGCAGTACTTC
cdr3_aa: CASRSTGGYHEQYF